This section outlines one T cell receptor beta chain sequence together with its context. Antigen unknown. The protocol was immunoSEQ multiplex PCR, while the TCRdb copy is restricted to in-frame clones and leaves out a portion. In the table there are millions of clones, about 92% of which are singletons. The sample is drawn from a study of shared clonotypes between healthy human individuals. Study details: A couple of women and a few men aged 18 to 49 served as donors. Broader study findings: Non-shared clonotypes were found to have lower generation probabilities than the clonotypes that were shared by all four of the sorted-subset donors.

The sequencing sample was made of naive CD4+ T cells from PBMCs. Noted subset: CD45RA+ positively selected. This receptor was identified in a man between 18 and 29 years old in good health. Some clones in this sample may be carry-over from other donors' samples.

As DNA, the CDR3 is TGTGCCAGCAGTCCGACGACAGGGGGCACAGATACGCAGTATTTT. Amino acid sequence: CASSPTTGGTDTQYF. The V gene is TRBV28, the J gene TRBJ2-3, with TRBD1 matching over 8 bases. Losses at the gene ends were 5 bases for V and 1 base for J; bases not matched to a gene: 5. Germline-derived CDR1 and CDR2 are MDHEN and SYDVKM. This CDR3 is 15 amino acids long.